This TCR beta chain was observed in a study of vaccination and CD4 T cells after COVID-19. Cultured CD4+ T cell DNA was sequenced using the Oncomine TCR Beta short-read assay. TCRdb reprocessed the PCR reads with MiXCR, giving one entry per CDR3 protein. The sample gives tens of thousands of distinct CDR3 sequences, over 40% of which show up once; roughly 4.6% is in the top ten. This clonotype was recorded a few times. Its specificity is unknown. Treatment noted: roughly 11-day PBMC culture with coronavirus spike peptide pools or control peptides (ViraFEST assay). CDR1 and CDR2 from the germline V gene are SEHNR and FQNEAQ (reference sequence). This CDR3 spans 13 amino acids. Germline trimming cut 5 bases from V and 15 bases from J; bases unmatched to any gene: 9.

Sequenced: CD4+ T cells from blood, cultured in vitro. This TCR came from a human donor who had recovered from COVID-19. The chain links TRBV7-9 to TRBJ1-3, with 11 bases identical to TRBD1. DNA for the CDR3: TGTGCCAGCAGCGCCCCGGACAGGGGGCTTAGATATTTT. Protein sequence: CASSAPDRGLRYF.